The 23 T cell receptor beta chains below come from one sample, sequenced in a study of T cells after yellow fever vaccination. A single record per CDR3 protein comes from TCRdb applying MiXCR to the 5' RACE reads. This sample yields about 320,000 distinct CDR3 sequences, of which roughly an eighth are seen a single time; around 3% belongs to the top ten. Here the sequenced sample was CD4+ T cells sorted from PBMCs, taken 15 days after the yellow fever booster vaccination. All receptors derive from a man younger than 35 who received the YFV17D yellow fever vaccine.

The chain recombines TRBV9 with TRBJ1-3; the D gene is possibly TRBD1 (5 bases). This CDR3 spans 15 amino acids. The V and J ends lost 2 bases and 0 bases respectively, with 9 bases between them. From germline, CDR1 is SGDLS and CDR2 YYNGEE. CDR3 nucleotide sequence: TGTGCCAGCAGCGTGGGGCGGGACTCTGGAAACACCATATATTTT. Its translation is CASSVGRDSGNTIYF.

This clonotype was counted a few times. This chain joins TRBV18 and TRBJ1-2, with D unclear. The CDR3 is 13 residues long. Germline assignment: CDR1 KGHSH and CDR2 LQKENI. V lost 3 bases and J 8 bases, leaving 13 bases between the germline ends. CDR3 amino acids: CASSPLGGEGYTF. The CDR3 DNA follows: TGTGCCAGCTCACCTCTCGGAGGTGAAGGCTACACCTTC.

The chain is built from TRBV4-2 and TRBJ1-1; D may be TRBD1 (5 bases). The germline CDR1 and CDR2 sequences are LGHNA and YNFKEQ. Between the trimmed V and J ends, which lost 2 bases and 13 bases, there was a span of 14 bases. This CDR3 spans 12 amino acids. CDR3 DNA sequence: TGTGCCAGCAGCCAAAAGGGGCCAGGTGTTTTCTTT. This sequence encodes CASSQKGPGVFF.

The J gene is TRBJ2-1, the V gene TRBV4-3; 7 bases map to TRBD2. The ends lost 0 bases at V and 2 bases at J; junction bases unmatched: 4. CDR3 size: 16 residues. CDR1 LGHNA and CDR2 YSLEER come from the germline V gene. The CDR3 is CASSQDPSGTYNEQFF. The CDR3 DNA reads as TGCGCCAGCAGCCAAGATCCTAGCGGAACCTACAATGAGCAGTTCTTC.

The chain has TRBV10-3 and TRBJ1-2; D uncertain. The CDR3 loop spans 14 amino acids. V gave up 8 bases and J gave up 4 bases, with 17 bases separating them. Germline V CDR1 and CDR2: ENHRY, SYGVKD. The CDR3 DNA sequence: TGTGCCATCCGCCCGTCGGGCCGTACCTATGGCTACACCTTC. Amino acid sequence: CAIRPSGRTYGYTF.

This clonotype has only a few counts. The chain has TRBV28 and TRBJ1-6; D is undetermined. Trimming left V 7 bases short and J 1 base short, with 8 bases between. The CDR3 spans 14 residues. The germline V gene has CDR1 MDHEN and CDR2 SYDVKM. The CDR3 sequence is CASMEGSYNSPLHF. CDR3 nucleotides: TGTGCCAGCATGGAGGGATCCTATAATTCACCCCTCCACTTT.

The CDR3 DNA reads TGTGCCAGCAGTGTCCAACAGGGGATGAACACTGAAGCTTTCTTT. As protein: CASSVQQGMNTEAFF. The V call is TRBV12-3 or TRBV12-4, the J call TRBJ1-1; TRBD1 matches at 7 bases. CDR3 size: 15 residues. The junction had 6 bases not matched to a gene; V was cut back by 5 bases and J by 0 bases.

There are a few counts of this clonotype. The V gene is TRBV18, the J gene TRBJ2-7; D may correspond to TRBD1 or TRBD2 (5 bases each). Per the germline V gene, CDR1 is KGHSH and CDR2 is LQKENI. The CDR3 is 12 residues long. Between the trimmed V and J ends, which lost 4 bases and 2 bases, there was a span of 6 bases. The CDR3 here is CASSQGPYEQYV. For the CDR3, the DNA is TGTGCCAGCTCACAGGGACCCTACGAGCAGTACGTC.

This clonotype has more than one count but fewer than ten. V usage is TRBV18 and J usage is TRBJ1-1, with D possibly being TRBD1 (5 bases). The CDR3 runs to 13 residues. Trimming pared 3 bases from V and 6 bases from J, leaving 11 bases between. From germline, CDR1 is KGHSH and CDR2 LQKENI. The CDR3 coding sequence is TGTGCCAGCTCACCGTTCAGGGACTCTGAAGCTTTCTTT. Residues: CASSPFRDSEAFF. The variable domain in full, with the rest retrieved from reference TRBV18 and TRBJ1-1, is NAGVMQNPRHLVRRRGQEARLRCSPMKGHSHVYWYRQLPEEGLKFMVYLQKENIIDESGMPKERFSAEFPKEGPSILRIQQVVRGDSAAYFCASSPFRDSEAFFGQGTRLTVV.

The V call is TRBV4-2, the J call TRBJ2-3; the D gene is possibly TRBD2 (7 bases). The germline V gene encodes CDR1 LGHNA and CDR2 YNFKEQ. V shed 1 base and J shed 0 bases, with 14 bases lying between them. The CDR3 extends over 17 amino acids. The CDR3 sequence: CASSQVSGGLSTDTQYF. CDR3 nucleotides: TGTGCCAGCAGCCAAGTGTCGGGGGGCCTCAGCACAGATACGCAGTATTTT.

This clonotype occurred a few times. The genes are TRBV4-1 and TRBJ2-1; 8 bases match TRBD1. This CDR3 has 15 amino acids. Germline loops: CDR1 MGHRA, CDR2 YSYEKL. V was clipped by 0 bases and J by 2 bases; unmatched bases: 0. The CDR3 protein is CASSQEDRAYNEQFF. The CDR3 DNA sequence: TGCGCCAGCAGCCAAGAGGACAGGGCCTACAATGAGCAGTTCTTC.

V gene TRBV15 combines with J gene TRBJ1-6, with a possible D match to TRBD1 (6 bases). Trimming took 1 base from V and 5 from J, leaving 9 bases between them. The CDR3 loop spans 15 amino acids. Germline CDR1 reads LNHNV; CDR2 reads YYDKDF (reference sequence). In DNA, the CDR3 is TGTGCCACCAGCAGAGTGGACAGAGATAATTCACCCCTCCACTTT. The encoded protein is CATSRVDRDNSPLHF.

The chain uses TRBV6-5 and TRBJ1-2; D may be TRBD1 (5 bases). There are 17 residues in the CDR3. Germline V gives CDR1 MNHEY, CDR2 SVGAGI. The V end was cut by 0 bases, the J end by 3 bases, with 17 bases between. This CDR3 is CASSYSMPPGFDYGYTF. The CDR3 region has the DNA TGTGCCAGCAGTTACTCGATGCCCCCAGGGTTTGACTATGGCTACACCTTC.

This clonotype was detected only a few times. The V and J genes are TRBV12-3 or TRBV12-4 and TRBJ2-5, with 8 nucleotides matching TRBD2. V lost 3 bases, J lost 4 bases, and 10 bases stayed unmatched. The length of the CDR3 is 16 residues. CDR3 loop: CASSFYAGGGVETQYF. The CDR3, as DNA: TGTGCCAGCAGTTTCTATGCGGGGGGAGGAGTAGAGACCCAGTACTTC.

This sequence joins TRBV7-9 and TRBJ1-2; D perhaps matches TRBD1 (5 bases). Germline lookup yields CDR1 SEHNR and CDR2 FQNEAQ (reference sequence). The V end lost 0 bases, the J end lost 14 bases, and 13 bases lay between the germline ends. This CDR3 spans 12 amino acids. CDR3 residues: CASSLARGAGTF. CDR3 bases: TGTGCCAGCAGCTTAGCGCGTGGGGCGGGTACCTTC.

This clonotype has at least ten counts. CDR3 DNA: TGTGCCAGCAGCTTTCAAACTTCGACGGATACTAGCACAGATACGCAGTATTTT. Encoded protein: CASSFQTSTDTSTDTQYF. This chain joins TRBV4-2 and TRBJ2-3, with D unresolved. CDR1 LGHNA and CDR2 YNFKEQ come from the germline V gene. This CDR3 region has 18 residues. V shed 5 bases and J shed 0 bases, with 21 bases lying between them.

This clonotype came up a few times. The rearrangement joins TRBV24-1 to TRBJ2-3; unclear D gene. Germline CDR1 is KGHDR and CDR2 is SFDVKD. V dropped 9 bases and J dropped 6 bases, with 9 bases sitting between them. This CDR3 has 11 residues. The chain's CDR3 is CATAAGDTQYF. CDR3 bases: TGTGCCACCGCGGCCGGGGATACGCAGTATTTT.

J is TRBJ1-2 and V is TRBV20-1; 11 positions agree with TRBD1. CDR1 and CDR2 (germline): DFQATT, SNEGSKA (reference sequence). The J segment lost 0 bases and the V segment lost 6 bases, leaving 3 bases of the junction unmatched. The CDR3 consists of 14 residues. The CDR3 bases are TGCAGTGCAAGGACAGGGGGCACTAACTATGGCTACACCTTC. It codes for CSARTGGTNYGYTF.

V is TRBV9 and J is TRBJ1-2; maybe TRBD1 (5 bases). The V end lost 1 base, the J end lost 8 bases, and 9 bases lay between the germline ends. The CDR3 has 12 amino acids. Germline V gives CDR1 SGDLS, CDR2 YYNGEE. The chain's CDR3 is CASSVSGGGYTF. CDR3 in DNA: TGTGCCAGCAGCGTATCCGGGGGAGGCTACACCTTC.

The chain employs TRBV6-5 and TRBJ1-5, with D unresolved. Germline V CDR1 and CDR2: MNHEY, SVGAGI. Trimming cost V 6 bases and J 0 bases, with 6 bases left between them. The CDR3 length is 13 residues. CDR3 sequence (DNA): TGTGCCAGCAGCAGGAGTAGCAATCAGCCCCAGCATTTT. This translates into CASSRSSNQPQHF.

This clonotype was seen a few times. The CDR3: CSASQGWGLSTQYF. The CDR3 nucleotides read TGCAGTGCTAGCCAGGGGTGGGGATTAAGTACGCAGTATTTT. V and J are TRBV20-1 and TRBJ2-3; perhaps TRBD1 as D (6 bases). V lost 3 bases to trimming and J lost 8 bases, with 18 bases between them. The germline gives CDR1 DFQATT, CDR2 SNEGSKA (reference sequence). The CDR3 loop spans 14 amino acids.

This clonotype was recorded many times. This sequence joins TRBV7-8 and TRBJ2-5; D may be TRBD2 (6 bases). V lost 5 bases, J lost 4 bases, and 14 bases lay in between. The CDR3 extends over 14 amino acids. Germline CDR1 SGHVS, CDR2 FQNEAQ. The DNA of the CDR3 is TGTGCCAGCAGCGCTAAGCCGGGAGCAGAGACCCAGTACTTC. Its translation is CASSAKPGAETQYF.

This clonotype was counted at least ten times. The rearrangement links TRBV6-6 to TRBJ2-3, with 8 bases identical to TRBD2. Germline V gives CDR1 MNHNY, CDR2 SVGAGI (reference sequence). Germline trimming cut 5 bases from V and 6 bases from J; bases unmatched to any gene: 10. The CDR3 has 15 residues. The CDR3 DNA reads as TGTGCCAGCAGTCGGGGGGGGGAAAGTGTCGATACGCAGTATTTT. It translates to CASSRGGESVDTQYF.